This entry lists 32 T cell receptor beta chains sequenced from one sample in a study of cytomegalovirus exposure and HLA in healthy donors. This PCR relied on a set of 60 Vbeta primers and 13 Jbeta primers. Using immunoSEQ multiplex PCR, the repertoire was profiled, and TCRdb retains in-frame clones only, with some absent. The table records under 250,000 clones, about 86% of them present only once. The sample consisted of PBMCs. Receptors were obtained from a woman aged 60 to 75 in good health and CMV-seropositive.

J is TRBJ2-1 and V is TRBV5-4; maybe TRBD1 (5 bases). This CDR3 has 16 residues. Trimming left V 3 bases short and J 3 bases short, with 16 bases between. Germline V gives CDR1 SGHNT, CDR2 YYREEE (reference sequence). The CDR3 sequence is CASSSDQGGYYNEQFF. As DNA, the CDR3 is TGTGCCAGCAGCTCGGACCAGGGTGGTTACTACAATGAGCAGTTCTTC.

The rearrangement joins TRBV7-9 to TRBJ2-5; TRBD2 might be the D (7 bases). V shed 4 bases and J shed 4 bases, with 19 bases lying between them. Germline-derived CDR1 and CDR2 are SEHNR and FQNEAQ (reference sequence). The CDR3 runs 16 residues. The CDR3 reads CASSSGTRGGVETQYF. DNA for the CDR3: TGTGCCAGCAGCTCCGGGACCAGGGGAGGGGTAGAGACCCAGTACTTC. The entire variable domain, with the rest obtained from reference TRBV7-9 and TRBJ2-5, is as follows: DTGVSQNPRHKITKRGQNVTFRCDPISEHNRLYWYRQTLGQGPEFLTYFQNEAQLEKSRLLSDRFSAERPKGSFSTLEIQRTEQGDSAMYLCASSSGTRGGVETQYFGPGTRLLVL.

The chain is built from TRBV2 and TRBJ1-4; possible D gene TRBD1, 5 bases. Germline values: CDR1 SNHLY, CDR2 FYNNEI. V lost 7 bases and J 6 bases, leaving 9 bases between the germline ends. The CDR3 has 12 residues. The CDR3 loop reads CASKEQDEKLFF. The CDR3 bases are TGTGCCAGCAAAGAACAGGATGAAAAACTGTTTTTT.

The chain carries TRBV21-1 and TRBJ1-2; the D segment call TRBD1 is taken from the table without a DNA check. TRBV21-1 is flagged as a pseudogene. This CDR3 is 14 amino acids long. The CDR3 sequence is CASSAGQGSGGYTF. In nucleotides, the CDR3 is TGTGCCAGCAGCGCCGGACAGGGGAGCGGGGGCTACACCTTC.

DNA for the CDR3: TGTGCCAGCAGTCCGGGGGTCCTCTCTGGAAACACCATATATTTT. Translating gives CASSPGVLSGNTIYF. J is TRBJ1-3 and V is TRBV28, with TRBD1 as a possible D gene (5 bases). CDR1 MDHEN and CDR2 SYDVKM come from the germline V gene. The CDR3 is made up of 15 amino acids. Trimming removed 5 bases at V and 0 bases at J, with 11 bases between. Complete variable domain (other parts from reference TRBV28 and TRBJ1-3): DVKVTQSSRYLVKRTGEKVFLECVQDMDHENMFWYRQDPGLGLRLIYFSYDVKMKEKGDIPEGYSVSREKKERFSLILESASTNQTSMYLCASSPGVLSGNTIYFGEGSWLTVV.

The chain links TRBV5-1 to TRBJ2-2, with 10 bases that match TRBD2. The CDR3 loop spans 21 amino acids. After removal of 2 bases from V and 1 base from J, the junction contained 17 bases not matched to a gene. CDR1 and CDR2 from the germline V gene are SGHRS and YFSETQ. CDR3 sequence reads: CASSLSDPPSWTSGNTGELFF. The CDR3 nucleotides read TGCGCCAGCAGCTTATCGGACCCTCCCTCTTGGACTAGCGGGAACACCGGGGAGCTGTTTTTT.

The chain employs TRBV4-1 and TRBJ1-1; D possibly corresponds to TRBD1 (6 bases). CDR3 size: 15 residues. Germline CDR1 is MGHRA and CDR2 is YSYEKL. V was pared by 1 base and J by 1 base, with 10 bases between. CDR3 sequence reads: CASSQVRGRNTEAFF. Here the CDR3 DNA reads TGCGCCAGCAGCCAAGTCAGGGGTAGGAACACTGAAGCTTTCTTT.

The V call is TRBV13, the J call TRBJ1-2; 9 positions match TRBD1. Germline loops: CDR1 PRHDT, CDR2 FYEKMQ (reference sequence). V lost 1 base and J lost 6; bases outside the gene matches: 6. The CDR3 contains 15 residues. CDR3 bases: TGTGCCAGCAGCTTAGCCATGGACAGGGGAGATGGCTACACCTTC. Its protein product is CASSLAMDRGDGYTF.

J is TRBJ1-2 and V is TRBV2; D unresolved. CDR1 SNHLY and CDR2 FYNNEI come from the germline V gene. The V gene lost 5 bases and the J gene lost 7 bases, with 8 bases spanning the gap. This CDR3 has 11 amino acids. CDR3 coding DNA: TGTGCCAGCAGTCCGACAATTGGCTACACCTTC. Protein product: CASSPTIGYTF. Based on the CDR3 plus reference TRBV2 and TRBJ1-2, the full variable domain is EPEVTQTPSHQVTQMGQEVILRCVPISNHLYFYWYRQILGQKVEFLVSFYNNEISEKSEIFDDQFSVERPDGSNFTLKIRSTKLEDSAMYFCASSPTIGYTFGSGTRLTVV.

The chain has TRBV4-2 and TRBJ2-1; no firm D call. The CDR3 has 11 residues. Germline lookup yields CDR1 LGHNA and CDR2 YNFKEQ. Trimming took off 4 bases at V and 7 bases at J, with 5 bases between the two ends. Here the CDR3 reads CASSLSNEQFF. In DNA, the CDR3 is TGTGCCAGCAGCCTTTCGAATGAGCAGTTCTTC.

The CDR3 protein is CASSLSDPGTGELFF. DNA for the CDR3: TGTGCCAGCAGTTTATCCGACCCGGGCACCGGGGAGCTGTTTTTT. This chain uses TRBV27 with TRBJ2-2; D unclear. CDR3 size: 15 residues. V lost 0 bases and J 4 bases, leaving 9 bases between the germline ends. Germline CDR1 reads MNHEY; CDR2 reads SMNVEV (reference sequence).

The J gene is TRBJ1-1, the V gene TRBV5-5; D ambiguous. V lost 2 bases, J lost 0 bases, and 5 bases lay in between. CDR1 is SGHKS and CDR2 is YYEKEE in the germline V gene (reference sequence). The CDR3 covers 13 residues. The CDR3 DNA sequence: TGTGCCAGCAGCTTCAGTATGAACACTGAAGCTTTCTTT. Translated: CASSFSMNTEAFF. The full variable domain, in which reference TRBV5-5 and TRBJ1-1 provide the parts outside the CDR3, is DAGVTQSPTHLIKTRGQQVTLRCSPISGHKSVSWYQQVLGQGPQFIFQYYEKEERGRGNFPDRFSARQFPNYSSELNVNALLLGDSALYLCASSFSMNTEAFFGQGTRLTVV.

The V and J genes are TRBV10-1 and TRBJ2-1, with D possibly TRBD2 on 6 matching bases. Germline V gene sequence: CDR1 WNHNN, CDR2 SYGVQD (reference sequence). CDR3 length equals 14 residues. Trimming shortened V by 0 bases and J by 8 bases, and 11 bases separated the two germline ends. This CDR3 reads CASSESGGRHEQFF. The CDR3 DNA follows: TGCGCCAGCAGTGAGTCCGGGGGTAGGCATGAGCAGTTCTTC.

As DNA, the CDR3 is TGTGCCAGCAGCTTTCTCTACGAGCAGTACTTC. This sequence encodes CASSFLYEQYF. This chain uses TRBV7-2 with TRBJ2-7; D not resolved. The CDR3 totals 11 residues. Trimming took off 3 bases at V and 3 bases at J, with 3 bases between the two ends. Germline values: CDR1 SGHTA, CDR2 FQGNSA.

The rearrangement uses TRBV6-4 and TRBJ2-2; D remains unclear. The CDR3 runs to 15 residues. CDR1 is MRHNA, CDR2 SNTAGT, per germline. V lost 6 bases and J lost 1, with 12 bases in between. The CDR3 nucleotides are TGTGCCAGCAGCCTAAACGAGCGGAACACCGGGGAGCTGTTTTTT. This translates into CASSLNERNTGELFF.

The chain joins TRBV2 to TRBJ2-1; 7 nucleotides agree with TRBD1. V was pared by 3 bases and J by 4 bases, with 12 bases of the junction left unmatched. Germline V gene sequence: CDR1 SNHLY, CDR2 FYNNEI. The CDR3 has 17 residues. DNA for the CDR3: TGTGCCAGCAGTGATTTGTTTCGGGACAGTCCTTACAATGAGCAGTTCTTC. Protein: CASSDLFRDSPYNEQFF.

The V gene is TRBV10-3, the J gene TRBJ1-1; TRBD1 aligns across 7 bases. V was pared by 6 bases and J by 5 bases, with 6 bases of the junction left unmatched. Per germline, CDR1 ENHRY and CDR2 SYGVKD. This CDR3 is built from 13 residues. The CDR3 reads CAISTTGNTEAFF. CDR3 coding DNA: TGTGCCATCAGCACGACAGGGAATACTGAAGCTTTCTTT.

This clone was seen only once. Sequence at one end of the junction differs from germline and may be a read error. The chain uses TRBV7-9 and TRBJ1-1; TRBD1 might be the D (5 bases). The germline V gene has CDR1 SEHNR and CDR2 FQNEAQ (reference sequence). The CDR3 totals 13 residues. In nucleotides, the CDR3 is TGTTCCAGCAGCCCACGGGGGGACACTGAAGCTTTCTTT. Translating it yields CSSSPRGDTEAFF.

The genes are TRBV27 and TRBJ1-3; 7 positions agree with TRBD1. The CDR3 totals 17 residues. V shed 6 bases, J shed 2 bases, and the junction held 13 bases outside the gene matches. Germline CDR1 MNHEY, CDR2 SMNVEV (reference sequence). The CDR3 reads CASRPTPRDRAGNTIYF. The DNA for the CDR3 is TGTGCCAGCAGGCCGACCCCCCGCGACAGGGCTGGAAACACCATATATTTT.

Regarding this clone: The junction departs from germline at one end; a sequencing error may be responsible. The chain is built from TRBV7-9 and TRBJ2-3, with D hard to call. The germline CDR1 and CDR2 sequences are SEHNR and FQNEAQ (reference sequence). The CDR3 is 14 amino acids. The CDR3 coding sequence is TGTTCCAGCAGCCACCGTCAGGGCACAGATACGCAGTATTTT. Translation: CSSSHRQGTDTQYF.

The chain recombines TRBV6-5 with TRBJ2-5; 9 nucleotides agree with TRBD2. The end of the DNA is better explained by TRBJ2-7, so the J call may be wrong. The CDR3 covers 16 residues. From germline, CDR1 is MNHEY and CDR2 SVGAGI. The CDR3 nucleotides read TGTGCCAGCAGTTCCCTCGGCGGGAGGGCCGTATACGAGCAGTACTTC. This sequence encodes CASSSLGGRAVYEQYF.

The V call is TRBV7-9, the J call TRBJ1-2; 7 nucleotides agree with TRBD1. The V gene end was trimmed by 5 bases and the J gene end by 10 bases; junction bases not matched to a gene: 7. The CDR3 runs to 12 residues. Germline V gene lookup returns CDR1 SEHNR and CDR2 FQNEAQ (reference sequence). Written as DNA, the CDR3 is TGTGCCAGCAGCCTAGGGACAGCGGTCTACACCTTC. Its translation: CASSLGTAVYTF.

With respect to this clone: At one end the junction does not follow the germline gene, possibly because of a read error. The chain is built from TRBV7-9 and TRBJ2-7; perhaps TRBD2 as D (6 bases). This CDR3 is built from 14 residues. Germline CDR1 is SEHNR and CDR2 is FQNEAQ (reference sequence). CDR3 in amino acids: CSSSAGPLHYEQYF. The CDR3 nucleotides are TGTTCCAGCAGCGCGGGACCGCTCCACTACGAGCAGTACTTC.

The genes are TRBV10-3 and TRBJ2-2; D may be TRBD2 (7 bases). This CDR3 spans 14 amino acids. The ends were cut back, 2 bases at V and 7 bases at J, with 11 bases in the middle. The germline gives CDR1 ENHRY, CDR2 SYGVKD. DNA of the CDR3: TGTGCCATCAGTGAGAGGGGGGGTCACGGGGAGCTGTTTTTT. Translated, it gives CAISERGGHGELFF.

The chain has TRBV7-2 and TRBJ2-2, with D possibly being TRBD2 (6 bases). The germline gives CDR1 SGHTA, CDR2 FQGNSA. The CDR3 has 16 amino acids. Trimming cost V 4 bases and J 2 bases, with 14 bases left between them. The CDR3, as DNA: TGTGCCAGCAGCTCCACGGGACTGGCAAACACCGGGGAGCTGTTTTTT. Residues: CASSSTGLANTGELFF.

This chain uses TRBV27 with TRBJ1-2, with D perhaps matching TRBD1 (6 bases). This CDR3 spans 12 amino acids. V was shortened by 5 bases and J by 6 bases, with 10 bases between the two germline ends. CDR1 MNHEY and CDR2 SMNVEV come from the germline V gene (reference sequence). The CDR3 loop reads CASSPQGNGYTF. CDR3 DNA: TGTGCCAGCAGTCCACAGGGTAATGGCTACACCTTC.

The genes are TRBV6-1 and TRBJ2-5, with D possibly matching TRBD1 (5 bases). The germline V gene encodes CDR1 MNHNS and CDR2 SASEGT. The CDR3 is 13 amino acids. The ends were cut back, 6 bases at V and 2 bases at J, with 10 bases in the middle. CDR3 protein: CASRRQTQETQYF. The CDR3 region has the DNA TGTGCCAGCAGGCGACAGACACAAGAGACCCAGTACTTC.

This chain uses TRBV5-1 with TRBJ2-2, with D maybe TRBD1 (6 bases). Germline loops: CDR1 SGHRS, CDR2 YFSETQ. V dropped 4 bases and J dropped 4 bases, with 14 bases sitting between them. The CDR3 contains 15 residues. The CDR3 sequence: CASSTQGGGTGELFF. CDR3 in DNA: TGCGCCAGCAGCACACAGGGTGGGGGCACCGGGGAGCTGTTTTTT.

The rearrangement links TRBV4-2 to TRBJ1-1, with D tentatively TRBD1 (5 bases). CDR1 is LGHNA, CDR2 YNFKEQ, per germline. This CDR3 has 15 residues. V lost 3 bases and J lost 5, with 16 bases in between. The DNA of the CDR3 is TGTGCCAGCAGCCAGCCGTATAGGGGTAGAACTGAAGCTTTCTTT. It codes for CASSQPYRGRTEAFF.

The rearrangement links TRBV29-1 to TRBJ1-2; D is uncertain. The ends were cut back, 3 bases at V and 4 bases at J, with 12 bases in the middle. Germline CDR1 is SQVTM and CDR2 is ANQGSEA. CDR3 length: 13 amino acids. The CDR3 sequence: CSVDPDEAYGYTF. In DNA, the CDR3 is TGCAGCGTTGACCCCGACGAGGCCTATGGCTACACCTTC.

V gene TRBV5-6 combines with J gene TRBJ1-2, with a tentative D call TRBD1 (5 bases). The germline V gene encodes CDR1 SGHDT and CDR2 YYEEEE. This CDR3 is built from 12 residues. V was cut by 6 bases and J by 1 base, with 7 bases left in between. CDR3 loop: CASNRINYGYTF. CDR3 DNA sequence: TGTGCCAGCAACAGGATTAACTATGGCTACACCTTC.

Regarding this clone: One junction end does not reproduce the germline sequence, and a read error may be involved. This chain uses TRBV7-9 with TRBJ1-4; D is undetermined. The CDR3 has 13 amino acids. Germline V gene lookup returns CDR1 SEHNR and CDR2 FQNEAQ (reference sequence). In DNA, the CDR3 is TGTTCCAGCAGCTTCGGCGGGAATGAAAAACTGTTTTTT. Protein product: CSSSFGGNEKLFF.